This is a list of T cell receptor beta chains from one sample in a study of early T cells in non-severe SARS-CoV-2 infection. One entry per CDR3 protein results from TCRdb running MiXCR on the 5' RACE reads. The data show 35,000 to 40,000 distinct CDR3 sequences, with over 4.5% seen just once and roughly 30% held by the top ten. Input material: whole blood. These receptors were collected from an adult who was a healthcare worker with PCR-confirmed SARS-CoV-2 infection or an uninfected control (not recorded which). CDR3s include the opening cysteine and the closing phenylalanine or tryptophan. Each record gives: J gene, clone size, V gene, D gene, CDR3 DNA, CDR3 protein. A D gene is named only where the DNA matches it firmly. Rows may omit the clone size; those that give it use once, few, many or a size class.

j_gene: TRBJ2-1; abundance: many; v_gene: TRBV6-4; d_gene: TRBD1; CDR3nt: TGTGCCAGCAGTGACCGCGGGACAGGGTTCTACAATGAGCAGTTCTTC; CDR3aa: CASSDRGTGFYNEQFF
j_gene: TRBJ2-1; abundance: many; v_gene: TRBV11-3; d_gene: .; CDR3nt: TGTGCCAGCAGCGCTAGAACTAGAGATGAGCAGTTCTTC; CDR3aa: CASSARTRDEQFF
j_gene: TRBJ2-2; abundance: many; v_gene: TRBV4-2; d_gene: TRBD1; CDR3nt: TGTGCCAGCAGCGATGGGACAGGGAACACCGGGGAGCTGTTTTTT; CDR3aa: CASSDGTGNTGELFF
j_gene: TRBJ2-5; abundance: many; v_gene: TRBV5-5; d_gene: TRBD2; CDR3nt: TGTGCCAGCAGCCCTCAGCGGACTAGCGGGGGGGAGACCCAGTACTTC; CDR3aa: CASSPQRTSGGETQYF
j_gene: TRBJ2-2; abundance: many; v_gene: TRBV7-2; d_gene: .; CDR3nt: TGTGCCAGCAGCTTTCTCGGAGCGGCGAACACCGGGGAGCTGTTTTTT; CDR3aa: CASSFLGAANTGELFF
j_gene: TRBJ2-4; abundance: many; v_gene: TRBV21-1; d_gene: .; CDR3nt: TGTGCCAGCAGCAACGCAGGGGCCCCTGGCAAAAACATTCAGTACTTC; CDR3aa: CASSNAGAPGKNIQYF
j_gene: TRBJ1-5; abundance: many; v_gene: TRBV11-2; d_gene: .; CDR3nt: TGTGCCAGCAGCTCCCGAAGAGGGGGAAATCAGCCCCAGCATTTT; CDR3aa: CASSSRRGGNQPQHF
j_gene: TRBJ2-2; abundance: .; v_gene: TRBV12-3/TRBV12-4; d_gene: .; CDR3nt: TGTGCCAGCAGTCCCCTTCTGGGGAACACCGGGGAGCTGTTTTTT; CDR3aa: CASSPLLGNTGELFF
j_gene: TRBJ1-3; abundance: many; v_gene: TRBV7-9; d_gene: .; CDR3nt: TGTGCCAGCAGCCGGGGAGGATACTCTGGAAACACCATATATTTT; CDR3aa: CASSRGGYSGNTIYF
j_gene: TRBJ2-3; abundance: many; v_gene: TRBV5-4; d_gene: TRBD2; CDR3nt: TGTGCCAGCAGCTCTAGCGGGGGGCTCACAGATACGCAGTATTTT; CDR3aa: CASSSSGGLTDTQYF
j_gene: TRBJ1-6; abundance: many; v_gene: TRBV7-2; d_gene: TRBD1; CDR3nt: TGTGCCAGCAGCGAGGGACAGGTTACGTCACCCCTCCACTTT; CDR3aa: CASSEGQVTSPLHF
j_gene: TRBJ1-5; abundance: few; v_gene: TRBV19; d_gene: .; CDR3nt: TGTGCCAGTACCCTAGGGACCAGGGCGAAGCCCCAGCATTTT; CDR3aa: CASTLGTRAKPQHF
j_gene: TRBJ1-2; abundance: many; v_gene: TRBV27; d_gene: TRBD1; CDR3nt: TGTGCCAGCAGGGACAGGGATTTTAACTATGGCTACACCTTC; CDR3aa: CASRDRDFNYGYTF
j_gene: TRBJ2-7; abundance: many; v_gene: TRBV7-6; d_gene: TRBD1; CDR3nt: TGTGCCAGCAGCTCTAGACAGGGGGACTCCTACGAGCAGTACTTC; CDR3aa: CASSSRQGDSYEQYF
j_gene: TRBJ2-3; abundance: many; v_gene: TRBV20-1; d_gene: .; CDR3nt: TGCAGTGCTAACCGACAGGACTTTGTTAAAGATACGCAGTATTTT; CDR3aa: CSANRQDFVKDTQYF
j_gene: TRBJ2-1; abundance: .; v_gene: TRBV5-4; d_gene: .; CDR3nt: TGTGCCAGCAGCTTAAGTTCAGTCGGTATGGAGTTCTTC; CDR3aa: CASSLSSVGMEFF
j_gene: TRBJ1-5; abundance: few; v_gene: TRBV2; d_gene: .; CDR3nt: TGTGCCAGCAGGGGGCTAGGGAACAGCAATCAGCCCCAGCATTTT; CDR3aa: CASRGLGNSNQPQHF
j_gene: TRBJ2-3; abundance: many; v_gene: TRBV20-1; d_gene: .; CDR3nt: TGCAGTGCTAGACCAAGCACAGATACGCAGTATTTT; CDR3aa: CSARPSTDTQYF
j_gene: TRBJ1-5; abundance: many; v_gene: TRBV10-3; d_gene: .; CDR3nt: TGTGCCATCAGAACAGATAGCAATCAGCCCCAGCATTTT; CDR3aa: CAIRTDSNQPQHF